This T cell receptor (beta chain) was profiled in a study of OX40 agonist ivuxolimab in advanced cancers. General study points: Some of the lowest clonal expansion was seen in partial responders at 0.1-3.0 mg/kg.

Concerning this clone: The antigen is undetermined.

Using immunoSEQ multiplex PCR, the repertoire was profiled, and TCRdb retains in-frame clones only, with some absent. The sample shows 30,000 to 45,000 clones, over 75% of them seen only once. Trimming pared 4 bases from V and 2 bases from J, leaving 12 bases between. The CDR3 is 14 amino acids. Germline V lookup: CDR1 MGHRA, CDR2 YSYEKL. The TCR sequence derives from an adult with an advanced solid tumor such as melanoma, head and neck, liver or kidney cancer. Material: CD4+ or CD8+ T cells sorted from blood, obtained in a trial of the OX40 agonist ivuxolimab. This chain joins TRBV4-1 and TRBJ2-7; a possible D gene is TRBD1 (6 bases). The CDR3 loop is CASSPTGYPYEQYF. CDR3 nucleotide sequence: TGCGCCAGCAGCCCCACAGGGTACCCCTACGAGCAGTACTTC.